Described below is a single T cell receptor beta chain sequence and its context. This specimen belongs to a study of cytomegalovirus exposure and HLA in healthy donors. Both 60 Vbeta primers and 13 Jbeta primers went into the PCR. Profiled with immunoSEQ multiplex PCR; TCRdb holds only in-frame clones, not every one. The sample includes about 130,000 clones, over 70% of them seen just once. Germline V lookup: CDR1 MGHDK, CDR2 SYGVNS. The CDR3 is 17 residues long. The V gene end was trimmed by 3 bases and the J gene end by 8 bases; junction bases not matched to a gene: 10. The receptor was derived from a man between 25 and 39 years old in good health and CMV-seronegative. This chain joins TRBV25-1 and TRBJ2-3, with 14 positions matching TRBD2. The sample comprised PBMCs. In DNA, the CDR3 is TGTGCCAGCAGTGAGTATGGGACTAGCGGGAGAATTGCTACGCAGTATTTT. Translation gives CASSEYGTSGRIATQYF.